This T cell receptor (beta chain) was recorded in a study of cytomegalovirus exposure and HLA in healthy donors. Profiling relied on immunoSEQ multiplex PCR, and the TCRdb table lists in-frame clones only, not all of them. The repertoire holds 200,000 to 250,000 clones, with less than 90% as singletons. The germline V gene encodes CDR1 MNHNS and CDR2 SASEGT. V was clipped by 3 bases and J by 3 bases, with 15 bases between them. The CDR3 runs 16 residues. Sequencing used PBMCs. The sequence derives from a young woman in good health and CMV-seronegative. The chain recombines TRBV6-1 with TRBJ1-5; maybe TRBD1 (5 bases). This CDR3 is CASSDIPAGINQPQHF. The CDR3 region has the DNA TGTGCCAGCAGTGATATACCCGCAGGGATCAATCAGCCCCAGCATTTT.